Listed below are T cell receptor beta chains from one sample, sequenced in a study of T cell responses to AZD1222 COVID-19 vaccine. The data were produced by immunoSEQ multiplex PCR, yet TCRdb's version contains in-frame clones alone and is incomplete. Of around 76,000 clones in the sample, more than 75% were seen once. The starting material was peripheral blood, obtained on day 0 of AZD1222 vaccination. These receptors all stem from an adult in good health. The CDR3 runs from the conserved cysteine through the conserved F or W. Fields, in order: J gene, V gene, clone size, CDR3 protein. Clone size appears in some rows only: once, few, many, or a class for an expanded clone.

j_call: TRBJ2-1; v_call: TRBV19; clone_size: -; cdr3_aa: CASSASTSGASYNEQFF
j_call: TRBJ2-1; v_call: TRBV2; clone_size: -; cdr3_aa: CASSLQGNEQFF
j_call: TRBJ2-7; v_call: TRBV2; clone_size: -; cdr3_aa: CASSESPGPYEQYF
j_call: TRBJ1-3; v_call: TRBV9; clone_size: -; cdr3_aa: CASSGGIGGNTIYF
j_call: TRBJ1-1; v_call: TRBV19; clone_size: -; cdr3_aa: CASIPGTGELYTEAFF
j_call: TRBJ2-1; v_call: TRBV29-1; clone_size: -; cdr3_aa: CSVESWWVRLAGTRDEQFF
j_call: TRBJ1-1; v_call: TRBV29-1; clone_size: -; cdr3_aa: CSSAGTGFSEAFF
j_call: TRBJ1-1; v_call: TRBV10-1; clone_size: -; cdr3_aa: CASSERDAGASNTEAFF
j_call: TRBJ1-1; v_call: TRBV27; clone_size: -; cdr3_aa: CASNPLTGLNTEAFF
j_call: TRBJ1-3; v_call: TRBV19; clone_size: -; cdr3_aa: CASSRRGEQVNSGNTIYF
j_call: TRBJ2-2; v_call: TRBV5-1; clone_size: -; cdr3_aa: CASSSPGAGELFF
j_call: TRBJ1-2; v_call: TRBV12-3/TRBV12-4; clone_size: -; cdr3_aa: CASSQGEGYGYTF
j_call: TRBJ1-2; v_call: TRBV2; clone_size: -; cdr3_aa: CASSVSGQEPYGYTF
j_call: TRBJ1-3; v_call: TRBV27; clone_size: -; cdr3_aa: CASWPGASSGNTIYF
j_call: TRBJ1-2; v_call: TRBV7-9; clone_size: once; cdr3_aa: CASSLGSGGYGYTF
j_call: TRBJ1-5; v_call: TRBV11-3; clone_size: -; cdr3_aa: CASSFGQGPYSNQPQHF
j_call: TRBJ2-2; v_call: TRBV4-3; clone_size: few; cdr3_aa: CASSQEWAGANTGELFF
j_call: TRBJ1-6; v_call: TRBV6-5; clone_size: once; cdr3_aa: CASSYHRTSYNSPLHF
j_call: TRBJ1-1; v_call: TRBV5-4; clone_size: -; cdr3_aa: CASSPRTVDTEAFF
j_call: TRBJ1-5; v_call: TRBV28; clone_size: -; cdr3_aa: CASKSLTPNQPQHF
j_call: TRBJ1-5; v_call: TRBV5-6; clone_size: -; cdr3_aa: CASSLLGLGPNQPQHF
j_call: TRBJ1-5; v_call: TRBV6-2/TRBV6-3; clone_size: -; cdr3_aa: CASSYGGGPEQPQHF
j_call: TRBJ2-5; v_call: TRBV24-1; clone_size: -; cdr3_aa: CATSGASGSQRGGMEETQYF
j_call: TRBJ1-2; v_call: TRBV7-9; clone_size: -; cdr3_aa: CASSLDSPSGYTF
j_call: TRBJ1-5; v_call: TRBV5-8; clone_size: -; cdr3_aa: CASSNRLLQPQHF
j_call: TRBJ1-5; v_call: TRBV5-8; clone_size: once; cdr3_aa: CASSPRPGGGQPQHF
j_call: TRBJ1-5; v_call: TRBV21-1; clone_size: -; cdr3_aa: CASKENYSNQPQHF
j_call: TRBJ1-3; v_call: TRBV19; clone_size: -; cdr3_aa: CASNGPGTIYF
j_call: TRBJ2-5; v_call: TRBV5-4; clone_size: -; cdr3_aa: CASSTGGGAGKTQYF
j_call: TRBJ2-5; v_call: TRBV23-1; clone_size: once; cdr3_aa: CASSSTISGTAQETQYF
j_call: TRBJ1-1; v_call: TRBV4-2; clone_size: -; cdr3_aa: CASTDAGRNTEAFF
j_call: TRBJ1-5; v_call: TRBV19; clone_size: once; cdr3_aa: CASRTVDRANQPQHF
j_call: TRBJ2-1; v_call: TRBV10-3; clone_size: -; cdr3_aa: CATHISGLENEQFF